The 13 T cell receptor beta chains given below trace back to one sample, sequenced in a study of CD8+CD57+ T cells in acquired aplastic anemia. Genomic DNA constituted the template upon which TCR beta VDJ and CDR3 profiling was performed. TCRdb independently ran MiXCR on the reads; one entry per CDR3 protein. Here the sample spans more than 250,000 distinct CDR3 sequences, roughly 82% being singletons. Selection for sequencing was limited to patients who had shown CD8+CD57+ cell expansion by flow cytometry. Specimen: sorted CD4+, CD8+, or CD8+CD57+ T cells (not recorded which) from PBMCs. The receptors were sampled from a human donor with aplastic anemia.

As regards this clonotype: The conserved phenylalanine or tryptophan is not found at the CDR3 terminus, so this likely reflects a read error. The chain combines TRBV12-3 or TRBV12-4 with TRBJ2-3; D is uncertain. V was cut by 5 bases and J by 3 bases, with 9 bases left in between. The CDR3 is 13 amino acids. CDR3: CASSVVGTDTQYI. The CDR3 bases are TGTGCCAGCAGTGTCGTCGGGACAGATACGCAGTATATT.

The chain carries TRBV15 and TRBJ2-1, with 7 bases lining up with TRBD2. Trimming took 1 base from V and 4 from J; bases not matched to a gene: 4. This CDR3 spans 15 amino acids. Germline loops: CDR1 LNHNV, CDR2 YYDKDF (reference sequence). Here the CDR3 reads CATSRGGGGYNEQFF. CDR3 DNA: TGTGCCACCAGCAGAGGGGGGGGAGGGTACAATGAGCAGTTCTTC.

A word on this clonotype: The junction and the germline gene differ at one end; a read error may be behind it. The chain carries TRBV7-8 and TRBJ1-2, with D tentatively TRBD1 (5 bases). The V gene's germline CDR1 is SGHVS and CDR2 FQNEAQ. CDR3 length: 13 amino acids. The CDR3 DNA sequence: TGCGCCAGCAGCCAGGGACGGGGCGGTGACTATGCCTTC. Translation: CASSQGRGGDYAF.

In regard to this clonotype: A read error is possible here, since a much larger clone lies one base away. V and J are TRBV7-8 and TRBJ2-3; D perhaps matches TRBD2 (6 bases). Trimming took off 11 bases at V and 5 bases at J, with 17 bases between the two ends. This CDR3 comprises 13 residues. Germline V gene data show CDR1 as SGHVS and CDR2 as FQNEAQ. The chain's CDR3 is CAGGDGGGDTQYF. CDR3 bases: TGTGCCGGCGGGGACGGGGGAGGAGATACGCAGTATTTT.

This CDR3 is CASSLRQGADSPLHF. In DNA, the CDR3 is TGTGCCAGCAGCCTAAGACAGGGGGCGGATTCACCCCTCCACTTT. The rearrangement joins TRBV7-9 to TRBJ1-6, with 10 bases matching TRBD1. Trimming cost V 5 bases and J 8 bases; bases outside gene matches: 6. Germline lookup yields CDR1 SEHNR and CDR2 FQNEAQ (reference sequence). The CDR3 totals 15 residues.

As concerns this clonotype: An end of the junction differs from the germline gene, which may be a read error. The chain employs TRBV7-9 and TRBJ2-3, with D possibly being TRBD2 (7 bases). This CDR3 comprises 14 residues. The V gene's germline CDR1 is SEHNR and CDR2 FQNEAQ (reference sequence). This CDR3 is CASNLRGGTGAQYF. CDR3 coding DNA: TGTGCCAGCAACTTAAGGGGGGGCACCGGGGCGCAGTATTTT.

As for this clonotype: Here the CDR3 omits its conserved ending phenylalanine or tryptophan, so a read error is the likely source. This rearrangement joins TRBV7-2 to TRBJ2-3; weak D call: TRBD2 (6 bases). The germline CDR1 and CDR2 sequences are SGHTA and FQGNSA. There are 13 residues in the CDR3. CDR3 bases: TGTGCCAGCGGGGTGGAGGGCACAGGTACGCAGTATATT. This translates into CASGVEGTGTQYI.

Comments on this clonotype: The conserved phenylalanine or tryptophan normally closing the CDR3 is absent here, so this likely arose from a read error. The DNA is omitted, as the CDR3 cannot be located on it reliably, and the CDR3 follows TCRdb's listing. The rearrangement links TRBV2 to TRBJ1-2; the D call in the table, TRBD1, was not verified against the DNA. The germline V gene encodes CDR1 SNHLY and CDR2 FYNNEI. The CDR3 totals 16 residues, both ends included. CDR3 residues: CASSARERGLHYFCTC.

For the CDR3, the DNA is TGTGCCAGCAGCCCACAGGGGGCTAGGGAGACCCAGTACTTC. Translating it yields CASSPQGARETQYF. The chain has TRBV7-2 and TRBJ2-5, with 9 nucleotides matching TRBD1. This CDR3 contains 14 residues. Unmatched junction bases numbered 6, after V lost 5 bases and J lost 5 bases. CDR1 is SGHTA, CDR2 FQGNSA, per germline.

Regarding this clonotype: One end of the junction is discordant with germline, which a read error may explain. This sequence joins TRBV19 and TRBJ1-1, with D perhaps TRBD1 (6 bases). Germline CDR1 LNHDA, CDR2 SQIVND (reference sequence). CDR3 length equals 15 residues. The DNA of the CDR3 is TGTGCCAGCAGCTTAGCTATCACAGGGAACACTGAAGATTTCTTT. This codes for CASSLAITGNTEDFF.

The count of this clonotype is one. This rearrangement joins TRBV25-1 to TRBJ2-1, with D perhaps matching TRBD1 (6 bases). There are 16 residues in the CDR3. The V gene lost 9 bases and the J gene lost 0 bases, with 18 bases spanning the gap. Germline assignment: CDR1 MGHDK and CDR2 SYGVNS. Here the CDR3 DNA reads TGTGCCAGTAGTAGGGACACTACGAGCTCCTACAATGAGCAGTTCTTC. It codes for CASSRDTTSSYNEQFF.

The chain couples TRBV7-8 to TRBJ1-1, with D uncertain. Germline V gene lookup returns CDR1 SGHVS and CDR2 FQNEAQ. The CDR3 length is 15 residues. Between the trimmed V and J ends, which lost 0 bases and 13 bases, there was a span of 21 bases. CDR3 amino acids: CASSLAGGGEKQYFF. The CDR3 region has the DNA TGTGCCAGCAGCTTAGCGGGAGGAGGCGAAAAGCAGTATTTCTTT.

V gene TRBV24-1 combines with J gene TRBJ2-7, with TRBD1 as a possible D gene (7 bases). In germline, CDR1 is KGHDR, CDR2 SFDVKD. The CDR3 runs to 15 residues. The chain's CDR3 is CASSQTLRGDGEQYV. Written as DNA, the CDR3 is TGTGCCAGCAGTCAGACGCTCAGGGGGGACGGCGAGCAGTACGTC.